This passage covers 27 T cell receptor beta chains from one sample sequenced in a study of blood T cell repertoires in COVID-19. Clones were read by immunoSEQ multiplex PCR, and TCRdb kept only the in-frame ones, dropping some. The data show around 130,000 clones, 75% to 85% seen once. Sample: peripheral blood. The receptors were gathered from a man aged 80 or over with acute or convalescent COVID-19.

The chain couples TRBV7-9 to TRBJ2-3; 8 bases agree with TRBD2. Germline V gene sequence: CDR1 SEHNR, CDR2 FQNEAQ (reference sequence). J lost 5 bases, V lost 3 bases, and 7 bases had no gene match. This CDR3 is built from 15 residues. The CDR3 nucleotides are TGTGCCAGCAGCTTCCGCGGGGGGTCTGGAGATACGCAGTATTTT. Translated, it gives CASSFRGGSGDTQYF.

The chain uses TRBV9 and TRBJ2-3, with 7 bases matching TRBD2. The CDR3 length is 17 residues. The germline V gene encodes CDR1 SGDLS and CDR2 YYNGEE. The trim removed 3 bases at V and 2 bases at J, leaving 12 bases unmatched. DNA of the CDR3: TGTGCCAGCAGCGAGACTGGAGGGAGGGGCGTCACAGATACGCAGTATTTT. Its protein product is CASSETGGRGVTDTQYF. Full variable domain (rest looked up from reference TRBV9 and TRBJ2-3): DSGVTQTPKHLITATGQRVTLRCSPRSGDLSVYWYQQSLDQGLQFLIQYYNGEERAKGNILERFSAQQFPDLHSELNLSSLELGDSALYFCASSETGGRGVTDTQYFGPGTRLTVL.

The V call is TRBV9, the J call TRBJ2-1, with 9 bases matching TRBD2. This CDR3 spans 12 amino acids. The germline gives CDR1 SGDLS, CDR2 YYNGEE. V was pared by 7 bases and J by 10 bases, with 6 bases of the junction left unmatched. CDR3 bases: TGTGCCAGCGGGCGAAGCGGGGGGGAGCAGTTCTTC. Translating gives CASGRSGGEQFF.

V usage is TRBV7-3 and J usage is TRBJ2-5; the match to TRBD1 covers 8 bases. J lost 5 bases, V lost 4 bases, and 12 bases had no gene match. This CDR3 comprises 16 residues. CDR1 SGHTA and CDR2 FQGTGA come from the germline V gene. CDR3 in amino acids: CASSSQGRGQEETQYF. CDR3 nucleotide sequence: TGTGCCAGCAGCTCTCAGGGCAGGGGGCAGGAGGAGACCCAGTACTTC. Combining the CDR3 with reference TRBV7-3 and TRBJ2-5 gives the whole variable domain GAGVSQTPSNKVTEKGKYVELRCDPISGHTALYWYRQSLGQGPEFLIYFQGTGAADDSGLPNDRFFAVRPEGSVSTLKIQRTERGDSAVYLCASSSQGRGQEETQYFGPGTRLLVL.

This clone was observed a handful of times. V gene TRBV9 combines with J gene TRBJ1-5; TRBD1 is a possible D gene (6 bases). Germline CDR1 is SGDLS and CDR2 is YYNGEE. V was shortened by 4 bases and J by 4 bases, with 12 bases between the two germline ends. CDR3 length equals 14 residues. In DNA form, the CDR3 reads TGTGCCAGCAGCCCAGGACAGAGGAATCAGCCCCAGCATTTT. Amino acids: CASSPGQRNQPQHF.

Details on this clone: Different DNA sequences within this sample yield the same CDR3. The V gene is TRBV9, the J gene TRBJ2-5; D remains ambiguous. Per germline, CDR1 SGDLS and CDR2 YYNGEE. Trimming removed 0 bases from V and 3 bases from J, with 6 bases in between. The CDR3 length is 13 residues. The DNA of the CDR3 is TGTGCCAGCAGCGTAGGGTCGGAAGAGACCCAGTACTTC. This codes for CASSVGSEETQYF.

This chain joins TRBV7-2 and TRBJ1-2, with TRBD1 as a possible D gene (5 bases). The CDR3 has 14 residues. Trimming stripped 5 bases from V and 7 bases from J, with 17 bases between. Per germline, CDR1 SGHTA and CDR2 FQGNSA. The CDR3, as DNA: TGTGCCAGCAGCCCCCAGGGTCAGGTGGTTGGCTACACCTTC. It specifies CASSPQGQVVGYTF. Drawing the rest from reference TRBV7-2 and TRBJ1-2, the complete variable domain is GAGVSQSPSNKVTEKGKDVELRCDPISGHTALYWYRQSLGQGLEFLIYFQGNSAPDKSGLPSDRFSAERTGGSVSTLTIQRTQQEDSAVYLCASSPQGQVVGYTFGSGTRLTVV.

This clone is a singleton in its sample. The rearrangement joins TRBV5-6 to TRBJ1-4; the D gene is possibly TRBD1 (6 bases). There are 15 residues in the CDR3. Trimming stripped 5 bases from V and 7 bases from J, with 18 bases between. Germline V gives CDR1 SGHDT, CDR2 YYEEEE. The CDR3 loop is CASRPSGGRGEKLFF. CDR3 in DNA: TGTGCCAGCAGACCCTCCGGGGGGCGCGGTGAAAAACTGTTTTTT.

V usage is TRBV21-1 and J usage is TRBJ1-4; TRBD1, the table's D call, was not compared with the DNA. TRBV21-1 is given as a pseudogene. This CDR3 contains 14 residues. The CDR3 coding sequence is TGTGCCAGCACCCGGACAGGGGGCGATGAAAAACTGTTTTTT. This sequence encodes CASTRTGGDEKLFF.

The chain uses TRBV5-1 and TRBJ1-2, with TRBD1 as a possible D gene (5 bases). V was shortened by 0 bases and J by 7 bases, with 10 bases between the two germline ends. This CDR3 contains 13 residues. CDR1 is SGHRS, CDR2 YFSETQ, per germline. The CDR3 coding sequence is TGCGCCAGCAGCTTGGGGCAGGGTCTTGGCTACACCTTC. Translation: CASSLGQGLGYTF.

This clone was picked up one time. This chain links TRBV5-1 with TRBJ2-3; 10 nucleotides align to TRBD1. The CDR3 runs to 16 residues. From germline, CDR1 is SGHRS and CDR2 YFSETQ. Trimming removed 2 bases from V and 7 bases from J; junction bases left unmatched: 10. The CDR3 coding sequence is TGCGCCAGCAGCTTCGACAGGGGGCGAAGTGCGAATACGCAGTATTTT. Translation: CASSFDRGRSANTQYF.

V usage is TRBV10-3 and J usage is TRBJ1-3; 9 bases agree with TRBD1. J lost 3 bases, V lost 4 bases, and 7 bases had no gene match. The CDR3 has 16 residues. The germline CDR1 and CDR2 sequences are ENHRY and SYGVKD. In DNA, the CDR3 is TGTGCCATCAGTGGGACAGGGGATCTGGGTGGAAACACCATATATTTT. This encodes CAISGTGDLGGNTIYF.

This clone was observed a handful of times. This chain uses TRBV7-6 with TRBJ1-6, with D perhaps TRBD1 (5 bases). The CDR3 extends over 15 amino acids. The V and J ends lost 1 base and 7 bases respectively, with 11 bases between them. The V gene's germline CDR1 is SGHVS and CDR2 FNYEAQ. CDR3 region: CASSLDQGGNSPLHF. The DNA for the CDR3 is TGTGCCAGCAGCTTAGATCAGGGTGGCAATTCACCCCTCCACTTT.

The chain carries TRBV19 and TRBJ2-6, with D perhaps TRBD1 (6 bases). CDR1 and CDR2 from the germline V gene are LNHDA and SQIVND (reference sequence). CDR3 length: 13 amino acids. V lost 10 bases and J lost 4, with 11 bases in between. CDR3 DNA: TGTGCCACTATACAGGGAGGGGCCAACGTCCTGACTTTC. This translates into CATIQGGANVLTF.

This chain uses TRBV5-1 with TRBJ2-7; no definite D call. The CDR3 consists of 13 residues. V was pared by 1 base and J by 3 bases, with 8 bases between. CDR1 and CDR2 from the germline V gene are SGHRS and YFSETQ. The CDR3 loop is CASSLMPDYEQYF. CDR3 nucleotide sequence: TGCGCCAGCAGCTTGATGCCAGACTACGAGCAGTACTTC. The complete variable domain, with remaining parts taken from reference TRBV5-1 and TRBJ2-7, reads KAGVTQTPRYLIKTRGQQVTLSCSPISGHRSVSWYQQTPGQGLQFLFEYFSETQRNKGNFPGRFSGRQFSNSRSEMNVSTLELGDSALYLCASSLMPDYEQYFGPGTRLTVT.

The V gene is TRBV5-4, the J gene TRBJ2-6; D not certain. The germline V and J ends were trimmed by 3 bases and 0 bases, with 4 bases remaining between them. The germline gives CDR1 SGHNT, CDR2 YYREEE (reference sequence). The CDR3 has 14 residues. The CDR3 DNA sequence: TGTGCCAGCAGCTATTACTCTGGGGCCAACGTCCTGACTTTC. It yields the protein CASSYYSGANVLTF.

V and J are TRBV4-3 and TRBJ1-2; D might be TRBD1 (5 bases). This CDR3 contains 15 residues. The germline V gene has CDR1 LGHNA and CDR2 YSLEER. The ends were cut back, 5 bases at V and 5 bases at J, with 18 bases in the middle. The chain's CDR3 is CASSSFRGSPYGYTF. The CDR3 DNA follows: TGCGCCAGCAGCTCCTTCCGGGGGAGTCCTTATGGCTACACCTTC.

The V and J genes are TRBV29-1 and TRBJ1-1, with D possibly matching TRBD1 (6 bases). This CDR3 is 13 amino acids long. Germline V gene data show CDR1 as SQVTM and CDR2 as ANQGSEA. Trimming stripped 6 bases from V and 5 bases from J, with 16 bases between. CDR3: CSVGGGGWTEAFF. The CDR3 DNA sequence: TGCAGCGTGGGAGGGGGTGGATGGACTGAAGCTTTCTTT.

This clone was counted between two and nine times. The chain joins TRBV19 to TRBJ1-3; D gene ambiguous. Germline CDR1 LNHDA, CDR2 SQIVND (reference sequence). The CDR3 length is 15 residues. Trimming took 10 bases from V and 0 from J, leaving 16 bases between them. CDR3 in DNA: TGTGCCACCACCTCACGAGCAGGCTCTGGAAACACCATATATTTT. It translates to CATTSRAGSGNTIYF.

This clone turned up a few times. The J gene is TRBJ2-3, the V gene TRBV27; D is perhaps TRBD1 (8 bases). Germline CDR1 is MNHEY and CDR2 is SMNVEV (reference sequence). The CDR3 spans 16 residues. V was shortened by 6 bases and J by 2 bases, with 18 bases between the two germline ends. CDR3 protein: CASSREGDRPTDTQYF. CDR3 DNA sequence: TGTGCCAGCAGCAGGGAGGGGGACAGGCCCACAGATACGCAGTATTTT.

The CDR3 DNA sequence: TGTGCCAGCAGCCCCGCCACAAACACTGAAGCTTTCTTT. Translated: CASSPATNTEAFF. This sequence joins TRBV3-1 (or the pseudogene TRBV3-2) and TRBJ1-1, with D unresolved. This CDR3 comprises 13 residues. CDR1 and CDR2 from the germline V gene are LGHDT and YNNKEL (reference sequence). The ends were cut back, 4 bases at V and 2 bases at J, with 8 bases in the middle.

This chain links TRBV4-3 with TRBJ2-3, with 7 positions matching TRBD2. CDR3 size: 18 residues. The V segment lost 1 base and the J segment 1 base; nucleotides outside the gene matches: 11. CDR1 is LGHNA and CDR2 is YSLEER in the germline V gene. This chain's CDR3 is CASSQVPAGSAGTDTQYF. In DNA, the CDR3 is TGCGCCAGCAGCCAAGTGCCAGCGGGGTCGGCTGGCACAGATACGCAGTATTTT.

V and J are TRBV12-5 and TRBJ2-5; 9 bases align to TRBD2. The CDR3 totals 16 residues. Germline assignment: CDR1 LGHNT and CDR2 FRNRAP. V lost 7 bases and J lost 2; bases outside the gene matches: 11. CDR3 amino acids: CASAKTGLAIQETQYF. CDR3 DNA: TGTGCTAGTGCCAAAACTGGACTAGCGATTCAAGAGACCCAGTACTTC.

This sequence joins TRBV6-5 and TRBJ2-1; 7 positions agree with TRBD1. The CDR3 spans 15 residues. J was trimmed by 2 bases and V by 5 bases; bases with no gene match: 6. Germline CDR1 is MNHEY and CDR2 is SVGAGI. In DNA, the CDR3 is TGTGCCAGCAGTACCAGGGGGATAACCTACAATGAGCAGTTCTTC. Translation: CASSTRGITYNEQFF.

This clone was counted between two and nine times. The chain employs TRBV11-2 and TRBJ1-5; D call uncertain. The CDR3 contains 13 residues. The V end was cut by 0 bases, the J end by 9 bases, with 9 bases between. Germline values: CDR1 SGHAT, CDR2 FQNNGV. DNA for the CDR3: TGTGCCAGCAGCTTAGATCAGCGATCGCCCCAGCATTTT. Translation: CASSLDQRSPQHF.

V and J are TRBV7-2 and TRBJ1-6; possibly TRBD1 for D (6 bases). The CDR3 sequence is 13 residues long. Trimming shortened V by 7 bases and J by 12 bases, and 16 bases separated the two germline ends. Germline loops: CDR1 SGHTA, CDR2 FQGNSA. The CDR3 loop is CASTRGTEIPLHF. In nucleotides, the CDR3 is TGTGCCAGCACAAGGGGGACCGAAATACCCCTCCACTTT.

This clone came up once. The V and J genes are TRBV10-3 and TRBJ1-2, with TRBD1 identical over 9 bases. Germline loops: CDR1 ENHRY, CDR2 SYGVKD. The CDR3 extends over 18 amino acids. Trimming cost V 4 bases and J 1 base; bases outside gene matches: 13. The CDR3 nucleotides read TGTGCCATCAGTGGGGGAGAAGGGACAGGGTCCATTAACTATGGCTACACCTTC. This gives the protein CAISGGEGTGSINYGYTF.